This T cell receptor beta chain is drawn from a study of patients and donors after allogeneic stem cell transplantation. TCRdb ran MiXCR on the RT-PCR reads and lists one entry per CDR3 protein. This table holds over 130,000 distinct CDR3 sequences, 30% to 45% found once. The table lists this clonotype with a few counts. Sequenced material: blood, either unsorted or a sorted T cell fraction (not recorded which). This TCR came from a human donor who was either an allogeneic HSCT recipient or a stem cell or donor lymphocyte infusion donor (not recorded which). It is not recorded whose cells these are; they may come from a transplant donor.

The CDR3 bases are TGTGCCATCAGTGAGTCGGGGACAGGCAACACCGGGGAGCTGTTTTTT. Its translation is CAISESGTGNTGELFF. This rearrangement joins TRBV10-3 to TRBJ2-2, with 8 bases identical to TRBD1. Trimming took 0 bases from V and 2 from J; bases not matched to a gene: 2. Per the germline V gene, CDR1 is ENHRY and CDR2 is SYGVKD. CDR3 length: 16 residues.